What follows is one TCR beta chain and its context. These data originate in a study of blood T cell repertoires in COVID-19. Study information: Samples taken during acute and convalescent COVID-19 were collected in the United States, Italy and Spain. PBMCs, B-cell-depleted T cells, or T cells provided the cDNA or gDNA that made up the material.

V lost 4 bases to trimming and J lost 6 bases; unmatched junction nucleotides: 9. In germline, CDR1 is KGHDR, CDR2 SFDVKD. CDR3 length: 18 amino acids. Original methodology: Reference gene primer amplification gave nucleated cell count estimates. The method was immunoSEQ multiplex PCR; TCRdb's version includes in-frame clones alone and lacks a portion of them. V, J and clone size are taken as reported in that table, and D and trimming were inferred from the DNA itself. The sample shows fewer than 100,000 clones, roughly 80% of them seen only once. The sequenced material came from peripheral blood. This chain connects TRBV24-1 to TRBJ2-1; 15 positions agree with TRBD2. The receptor's source is a human donor in a cohort sampled during active COVID-19. Here the CDR3 DNA reads TGTGCCACCAGTGAAACGGGACTAGCGGGGGGAAGTCCCAATGAGCAGTTCTTC. Translated, it gives CATSETGLAGGSPNEQFF.